This record looks at one T cell receptor (beta chain) sequence and its context. The target of this receptor is not known. No base qualities exist here, and no much larger clone lies one base off it. Using the deep immunoSEQ assay, multiplex PCR amplified TCR CDR3 regions from genomic DNA. Extracted genomic DNA from each cell subset was distributed evenly across all wells of several immunoSEQ 96-well plates, and each plate was treated as a replicate. Each replicate PCR for unsorted PBMC received roughly 0.3 ug genomic DNA, equal to about 30,000 T cell genomes. Ten immunoSEQ deep assay plates were used to sequence the unsorted PBMC genomic DNA. Purified libraries were quantified with a Qubit 3.0 fluorometer, sized on a Bioanalyzer 2100, and re-quantified with the KAPA Library Quantification kit. Every immunoSEQ 96-well plate was sequenced on a dedicated single-read 150-cycle Illumina NextSeq 550 flow cell. Per the original workflow: The immunoSEQ output contained only junctional sequences without quality scores, so filtering could not match that applied to full-length reads. Sequences were annotated with PyIR, a Python wrapper for IgBLAST v1.9, using IMGT germline references to assign V/J genes and CDR3. Reads were filtered out if the reads had weak V/J assignments (E-value above 1e-6), no CDR3, stop codons, out-of-frame junctions, or ambiguous translated residues. A V3J clonotype was defined by an identical inferred V gene, J gene, and CDR3 amino acid sequence. Percentage overlap between repertoires was computed as shared unique clonotypes divided by the size of the smaller repertoire. Repertoire richness was assessed with RTK rarefaction, the Chao1 estimator, and Recon v2.1 estimates of unobserved clonotypes. The source is immuneACCESS, and TCRdb retained only in-frame sequences with V and J called. Part of the clones is not carried over; for the studies checked, unresolved V genes explain less than half of this, and the remainder is unexplained. V and J calls and clone size come straight from that table; D and trimming were deduced from the DNA. Across this sample there are 450,000 to 600,000 clones, with 79% seen only once. 10% to 15% of the sample is taken by the ten largest.

The data belong to a study of shared clonotypes between healthy human individuals (dated by TCRdb to 2020 to 2022). Study-level background: Three men and two women, aged 18 to 49 years, made up the cohort. To increase sequencing depth and limit assay-specific biases, different laboratories used diverse techniques to prepare libraries and sequence TCR repertoires. Leukapheresis yielded between about 0.8 and 9.5 billion PBMCs per donor. To estimate repertoire size and how much clonotypes are shared between individuals, the study performed deep sequencing of blood TCR repertoires from 4 to 6 healthy adults.

Healthy HIV-negative adults with no recently reported acute infections or vaccinations were included as donors. All donors were Caucasian adults living in Nashville, Tennessee, USA. For unsorted samples, some 90 million PBMCs were counted, and genomic DNA was extracted using the QIAamp DNA Blood Mini kit. After blood collection by leukapheresis, PBMCs were isolated using Ficoll-Histopaque density gradient centrifugation and then cryopreserved in the vapor phase of liquid nitrogen. From the cysteine through the phenylalanine, the CDR3 covers 15 amino acids. Left in the record is the CDR3 DNA by itself, 45 bases read in frame from the first base. The germline V gene encodes CDR1 SNHLY and CDR2 FYNNEI. Here V drops 10 bases and J drops 0 bases, and the junction holds 7 bases not matched to any gene. Study-wide findings and limitations: Because the study included a small number of donors, the genetic and exposure-history diversity represented was limited. Sampling was restricted to blood, and TCR repertoires in tissues likely differ from the TCR repertoires found in blood. Pairwise subsampling indicated that sequencing depth was expected to affect the degree of clonotype sharing among donors.

The sample consisted of PBMCs. This sequence originates from a middle-aged woman in good health. Some clones in this sample may be carry-over from other donors' samples. Recombination linked TRBV2 to TRBJ2-5; 11 bases in between match TRBD2. The DNA is TGTGCCACCGGGAAGGGACTAGCGGACCAAGAGACCCAGTACTTC. The encoded protein is CATGKGLADQETQYF.